A single sample gave rise to the 22 T cell receptor beta chains below, sequenced in a study of CD39 and CD103 CD8 tumor-infiltrating T cells. Libraries were prepared by immunoSEQ multiplex PCR; TCRdb keeps only in-frame clonotypes and omits some of them. The sample lists 3,500 to 5,500 clones; about 75% were seen once. The sequencing input was CD8+ T cells sorted from blood. Described subset: total memory CD8 T cells (CD45RA-CCR7+/-) from blood or uninvolved lymph node. These receptors were collected from a human donor with head and neck squamous cell carcinoma.

This clone was recorded a few times. V gene TRBV29-1 combines with J gene TRBJ2-7, with D possibly matching TRBD1 (6 bases). There are 12 residues in the CDR3. CDR1 is SQVTM, CDR2 ANQGSEA, per germline. Between the trimmed V and J ends, which lost 6 bases and 2 bases, there was a span of 11 bases. This chain's CDR3 is CSVTGGAYEQYF. The CDR3 coding sequence is TGCAGCGTGACAGGTGGGGCCTACGAGCAGTACTTC.

About this clone: Other nucleotide sequences from this sample produce the same CDR3. The gene calls are TRBV4-1 and TRBJ1-2; TRBD1 agrees at 10 bases. The ends lost 0 bases at V and 3 bases at J; junction bases unmatched: 1. Per germline, CDR1 MGHRA and CDR2 YSYEKL. The CDR3 totals 15 residues. For the CDR3, the DNA is TGCGCCAGCAGCCAAGATGGGACAGGGGACTATGGCTACACCTTC. The encoded protein is CASSQDGTGDYGYTF.

The rearrangement uses TRBV10-2 and TRBJ1-1, with D possibly being TRBD1 (5 bases). Deletions cut 6 bases from V and 5 bases from J, with 10 bases between. The CDR3 consists of 12 residues. Germline values: CDR1 WSHSY, CDR2 SAAADI. The CDR3, as DNA: TGCGCCAGCAGGTTGGGGGGGACTGAAGCTTTCTTT. Its translation is CASRLGGTEAFF.

V usage is TRBV14 and J usage is TRBJ1-6; D perhaps matches TRBD1 (5 bases). Trimming removed 1 base from V and 9 bases from J, with 7 bases in between. This CDR3 contains 13 residues. The germline V gene encodes CDR1 SGHDN and CDR2 FVKESK. CDR3 region: CASSQGGGSPLHF. The CDR3 region has the DNA TGTGCCAGCAGCCAAGGGGGGGGTTCACCCCTCCACTTT. Looking up the rest from reference TRBV14 and TRBJ1-6 gives the full variable domain: EAGVTQFPSHSVIEKGQTVTLRCDPISGHDNLYWYRRVMGKEIKFLLHFVKESKQDESGMPNNRFLAERTGGTYSTLKVQPAELEDSGVYFCASSQGGGSPLHFGNGTRLTVT.

The CDR3 DNA reads as TGTGCCAGCACCGGGAGTAGCGGGGAGGAGCAGTACTTC. Translated, it gives CASTGSSGEEQYF. J is TRBJ2-7 and V is TRBV13, with 8 positions matching TRBD2. J gave up 7 bases and V 7 bases, and 9 bases lay outside the gene matches. From germline, CDR1 is PRHDT and CDR2 FYEKMQ (reference sequence). The CDR3 covers 13 residues.

This clone was detected a few times. The chain combines TRBV2 with TRBJ1-4, with a weak D call TRBD1 (5 bases). The CDR3 has 13 residues. Trimming pared 3 bases from V and 12 bases from J, leaving 14 bases between. In germline, CDR1 is SNHLY, CDR2 FYNNEI. CDR3 in amino acids: CASSDVGGSELFF. The CDR3 nucleotides read TGTGCCAGCAGTGATGTTGGGGGGTCGGAACTGTTTTTT. Combining the CDR3 with reference TRBV2 and TRBJ1-4 gives the whole variable domain EPEVTQTPSHQVTQMGQEVILRCVPISNHLYFYWYRQILGQKVEFLVSFYNNEISEKSEIFDDQFSVERPDGSNFTLKIRSTKLEDSAMYFCASSDVGGSELFFGSGTQLSVL.

This rearrangement joins TRBV6-4 to TRBJ2-5, with 7 nucleotides matching TRBD1. V trimming: 2 bases; J trimming: 5 bases; junction bases outside the gene matches: 8. In germline, CDR1 is MRHNA, CDR2 SNTAGT. The CDR3 spans 15 residues. The CDR3 region is CASSDVPGGQETQYF. CDR3 bases: TGTGCCAGCAGTGACGTGCCAGGGGGTCAGGAGACCCAGTACTTC.

The CDR3 loop is CASSQDRLTAGNTIYF. The CDR3 nucleotides are TGCGCCAGCAGCCAAGATCGGTTGACAGCTGGAAACACCATATATTTT. The V gene is TRBV4-3, the J gene TRBJ1-3, with D possibly matching TRBD1 (5 bases). The V and J ends lost 0 bases and 2 bases respectively, with 11 bases between them. The CDR3 spans 16 residues. Germline values: CDR1 LGHNA, CDR2 YSLEER.

V is TRBV13 and J is TRBJ2-7; 9 bases fit TRBD2. This CDR3 is built from 15 residues. The germline CDR1 and CDR2 sequences are PRHDT and FYEKMQ (reference sequence). V lost 2 bases to trimming and J lost 4 bases; unmatched junction nucleotides: 6. The CDR3 bases are TGTGCCAGCAGCTTAAGCGCAGCGGGGGGTTACGAGCAGTACTTC. This encodes CASSLSAAGGYEQYF.

The rearrangement links TRBV5-6 to TRBJ2-7, with TRBD2 matching 14 bases. The CDR3 runs 13 residues. V lost 7 bases to trimming and J lost 3 bases; unmatched junction nucleotides: 0. Germline V gives CDR1 SGHDT, CDR2 YYEEEE. CDR3 amino acids: CASGTSGGYEQYF. Here the CDR3 DNA reads TGTGCCAGCGGGACTAGCGGGGGCTACGAGCAGTACTTC.

The chain is built from TRBV19 and TRBJ2-2; tentatively, D is TRBD1 (5 bases). The germline V gene has CDR1 LNHDA and CDR2 SQIVND (reference sequence). V lost 2 bases and J lost 2, with 6 bases in between. The CDR3 is 14 residues long. The CDR3 is CASSIQGNTGELFF. As DNA, the CDR3 is TGTGCCAGTAGTATACAGGGAAACACCGGGGAGCTGTTTTTT.

The chain employs TRBV9 and TRBJ2-7; D might be TRBD1 (5 bases). This CDR3 contains 16 residues. Deletions cut 0 bases from V and 4 bases from J, with 17 bases between. The germline gives CDR1 SGDLS, CDR2 YYNGEE. Written as DNA, the CDR3 is TGTGCCAGCAGCGTAGATTGGACATCCGGGCCTTACGAGCAGTACTTC. Protein product: CASSVDWTSGPYEQYF.

This clone was seen a few times. V and J are TRBV30 and TRBJ1-1, with TRBD1 matching over 10 bases. V lost 4 bases and J lost 4; bases outside the gene matches: 6. The CDR3 extends over 14 amino acids. Germline CDR1 is GTSNPN and CDR2 is SVGIG (reference sequence). In DNA form, the CDR3 reads TGTGCCTGGACGGACAGGGGGACGGGCACTGAAGCTTTCTTT. Encoded protein: CAWTDRGTGTEAFF.

This clone was observed a handful of times. This chain joins TRBV5-4 and TRBJ2-5; TRBD2 matches at 7 bases. Germline V gene lookup returns CDR1 SGHNT and CDR2 YYREEE (reference sequence). The trim removed 0 bases at V and 2 bases at J, leaving 13 bases unmatched. CDR3 length equals 18 residues. The CDR3 DNA reads as TGTGCCAGCAGCTTGGAGGTCTCTAGCGGAGGTGGGCAAGAGACCCAGTACTTC. This encodes CASSLEVSSGGGQETQYF.

The gene calls are TRBV7-9 and TRBJ2-7; D might be TRBD2 (5 bases). This CDR3 has 12 residues. Germline CDR1 is SEHNR and CDR2 is FQNEAQ (reference sequence). Trimming removed 3 bases at V and 5 bases at J, with 8 bases between. This chain's CDR3 is CASSLGEDEQYF. CDR3 nucleotide sequence: TGTGCCAGCAGCTTGGGAGAGGACGAGCAGTACTTC.

This clone was counted only a few times. The chain couples TRBV9 to TRBJ2-5; unclear D gene. The CDR3 loop spans 13 amino acids. Trimming took off 4 bases at V and 0 bases at J, with 7 bases between the two ends. Germline lookup yields CDR1 SGDLS and CDR2 YYNGEE. CDR3 in amino acids: CASSPMYQETQYF. CDR3 DNA: TGTGCCAGCAGCCCCATGTACCAAGAGACCCAGTACTTC.

This chain joins TRBV7-6 and TRBJ1-1; D is possibly TRBD1 (5 bases). The ends were cut back, 0 bases at V and 0 bases at J, with 8 bases in the middle. The CDR3 is made up of 15 amino acids. Germline assignment: CDR1 SGHVS and CDR2 FNYEAQ. CDR3 nucleotide sequence: TGTGCCAGCAGCTTAGCGCAGGGAATGAACACTGAAGCTTTCTTT. This sequence encodes CASSLAQGMNTEAFF.

This CDR3 is CASSGAQGRNEQFF. CDR3 nucleotide sequence: TGTGCCAGCAGCGGGGCACAGGGCAGGAATGAGCAGTTCTTC. The genes are TRBV11-2 and TRBJ2-1; D might be TRBD1 (6 bases). This CDR3 is built from 14 residues. V lost 5 bases and J 7 bases, leaving 15 bases between the germline ends. Germline CDR1 reads SGHAT; CDR2 reads FQNNGV. The full variable domain, rest sourced from reference TRBV11-2 and TRBJ2-1, is EAGVAQSPRYKIIEKRQSVAFWCNPISGHATLYWYQQILGQGPKLLIQFQNNGVVDDSQLPKDRFSAERLKGVDSTLKIQPAKLEDSAVYLCASSGAQGRNEQFFGPGTRLTVL.

This clone was observed a single time. The J gene is TRBJ1-1, the V gene TRBV4-3, with TRBD1 as a possible D gene (5 bases). Germline loops: CDR1 LGHNA, CDR2 YSLEER. CDR3 length: 17 amino acids. The V end was cut by 0 bases, the J end by 4 bases, with 18 bases between. This chain's CDR3 is CASSQEGGGGAGTEAFF. The CDR3, as DNA: TGCGCCAGCAGCCAAGAGGGCGGTGGAGGGGCGGGCACTGAAGCTTTCTTT.

J is TRBJ1-2 and V is TRBV6-1; 8 bases match TRBD1. There are 15 residues in the CDR3. Per the germline V gene, CDR1 is MNHNS and CDR2 is SASEGT. J was trimmed by 2 bases and V by 1 base; bases with no gene match: 3. CDR3 coding DNA: TGTGCCAGCAGTGAAGGGCCAGGGGGCAACTATGGCTACACCTTC. Translated, it gives CASSEGPGGNYGYTF.

The CDR3: CASSQTNHTEAFF. The CDR3 DNA reads as TGTGCCAGCAGCCAGACAAATCACACTGAAGCTTTCTTT. The V and J genes are TRBV7-9 and TRBJ1-1; D is uncertain. Trimming pared 5 bases from V and 3 bases from J, leaving 10 bases between. This CDR3 contains 13 residues. Germline V gives CDR1 SEHNR, CDR2 FQNEAQ (reference sequence).

The V gene is TRBV27, the J gene TRBJ2-7; D gene ambiguous. The CDR3 is made up of 15 amino acids. Trimming pared 2 bases from V and 2 bases from J, leaving 13 bases between. Germline CDR1 and CDR2: MNHEY and SMNVEV (reference sequence). The CDR3 DNA reads as TGTGCCAGCAGTTTAAAGGAGCCTTCCACCTACGAGCAGTACTTC. Its translation: CASSLKEPSTYEQYF.